This T cell receptor beta chain was identified during a study of blood T cell repertoires in COVID-19. Across the whole study: Researchers got acute and convalescent COVID-19 samples from the United States, Italy and Spain. Nucleic acid was either cDNA or gDNA, and it came from T cells, B-cell-depleted T cells, or PBMCs.

With respect to this clone: One end of the junction is discordant with germline, which a read error may explain.

In germline, CDR1 is SSHAT, CDR2 FNYEAQ (reference sequence). This CDR3 has 14 amino acids. How the authors handled the data: Using reference gene primer amplification, nucleated cell counts were estimated. Sequencing used immunoSEQ multiplex PCR; TCRdb keeps in-frame clones, though not all of them. The V and J calls and clone size come from that table; D and trimming were worked out from the DNA. The data contain fewer than 150,000 clones, 84% of them seen just once; the ten biggest clones take up approximately 6.1%. This receptor was identified in a human donor in a cohort sampled during active COVID-19. Material: peripheral blood. This chain joins TRBV7-7 and TRBJ2-5; a weak D match, TRBD2 (5 bases). The CDR3 protein is CASSLNGVQETQYF. In nucleotides, the CDR3 is TGTGCTAGCAGCTTAAACGGGGTTCAAGAGACCCAGTACTTC.